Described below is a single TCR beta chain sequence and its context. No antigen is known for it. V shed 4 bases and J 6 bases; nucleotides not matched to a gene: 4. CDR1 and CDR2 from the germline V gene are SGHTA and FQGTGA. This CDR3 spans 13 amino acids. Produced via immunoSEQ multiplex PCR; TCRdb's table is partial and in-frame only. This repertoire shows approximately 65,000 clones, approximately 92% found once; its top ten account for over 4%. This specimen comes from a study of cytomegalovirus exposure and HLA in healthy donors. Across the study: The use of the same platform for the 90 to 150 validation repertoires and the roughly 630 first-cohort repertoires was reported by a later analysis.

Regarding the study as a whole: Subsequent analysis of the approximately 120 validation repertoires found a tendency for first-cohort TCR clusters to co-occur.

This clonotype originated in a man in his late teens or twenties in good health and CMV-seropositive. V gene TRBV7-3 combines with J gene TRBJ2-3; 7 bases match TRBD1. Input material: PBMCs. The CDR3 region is CASSSGGSDTQYF. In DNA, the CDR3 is TGTGCCAGCAGCTCAGGGGGTTCGGATACGCAGTATTTT.